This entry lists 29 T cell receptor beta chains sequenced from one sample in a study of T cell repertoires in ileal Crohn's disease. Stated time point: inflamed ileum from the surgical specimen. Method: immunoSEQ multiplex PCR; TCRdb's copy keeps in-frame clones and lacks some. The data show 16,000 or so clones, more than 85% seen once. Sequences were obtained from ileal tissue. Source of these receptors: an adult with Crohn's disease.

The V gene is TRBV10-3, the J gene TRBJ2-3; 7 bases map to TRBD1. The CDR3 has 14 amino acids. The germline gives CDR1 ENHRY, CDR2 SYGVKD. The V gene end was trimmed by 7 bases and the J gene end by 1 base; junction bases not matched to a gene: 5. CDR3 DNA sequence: TGTGCCATCACCGGCGACAGGGGCACAGATACGCAGTATTTT. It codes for CAITGDRGTDTQYF.

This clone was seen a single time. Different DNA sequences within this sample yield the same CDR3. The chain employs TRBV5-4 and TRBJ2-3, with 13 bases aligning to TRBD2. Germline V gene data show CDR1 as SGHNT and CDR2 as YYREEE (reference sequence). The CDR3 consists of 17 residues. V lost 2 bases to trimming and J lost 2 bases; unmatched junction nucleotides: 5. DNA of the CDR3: TGTGCCAGCAGCTTAAGACTAGCGGGGGGCCCCACAGATACGCAGTATTTT. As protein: CASSLRLAGGPTDTQYF. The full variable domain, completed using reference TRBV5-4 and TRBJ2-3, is ETGVTQSPTHLIKTRGQQVTLRCSSQSGHNTVSWYQQALGQGPQFIFQYYREEENGRGNFPPRFSGLQFPNYSSELNVNALELDDSALYLCASSLRLAGGPTDTQYFGPGTRLTVL.

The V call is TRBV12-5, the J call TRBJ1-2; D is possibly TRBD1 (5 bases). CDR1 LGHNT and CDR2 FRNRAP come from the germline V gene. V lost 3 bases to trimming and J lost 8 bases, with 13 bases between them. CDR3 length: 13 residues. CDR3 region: CASGFWGAEGYTF. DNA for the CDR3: TGTGCTAGTGGTTTTTGGGGCGCGGAAGGCTACACCTTC.

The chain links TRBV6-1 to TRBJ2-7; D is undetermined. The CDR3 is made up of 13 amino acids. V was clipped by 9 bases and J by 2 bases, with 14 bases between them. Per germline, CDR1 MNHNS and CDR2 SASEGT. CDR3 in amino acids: CASLSHGTYEQYF. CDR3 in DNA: TGTGCCAGTCTCTCCCATGGGACCTACGAGCAGTACTTC.

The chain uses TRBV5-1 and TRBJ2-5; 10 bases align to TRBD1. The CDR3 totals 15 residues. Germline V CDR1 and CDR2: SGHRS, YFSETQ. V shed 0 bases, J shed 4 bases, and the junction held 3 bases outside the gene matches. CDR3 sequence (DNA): TGCGCCAGCAGCTTGGGCGACAGGGGGCGAGAGACCCAGTACTTC. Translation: CASSLGDRGRETQYF.

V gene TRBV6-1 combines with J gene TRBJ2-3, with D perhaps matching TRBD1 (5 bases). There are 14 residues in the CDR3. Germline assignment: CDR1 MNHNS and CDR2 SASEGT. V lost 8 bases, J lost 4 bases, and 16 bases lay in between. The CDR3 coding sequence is TGTGCCAGCGAACGGCTCACAGGTGCAGATACGCAGTATTTT. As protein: CASERLTGADTQYF.

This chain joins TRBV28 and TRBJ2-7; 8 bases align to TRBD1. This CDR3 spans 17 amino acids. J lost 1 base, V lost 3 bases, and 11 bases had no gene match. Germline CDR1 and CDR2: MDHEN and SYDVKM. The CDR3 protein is CASSFPLWDRRSYEQYF. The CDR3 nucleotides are TGTGCCAGCAGTTTTCCTCTTTGGGACAGGCGGTCCTACGAGCAGTACTTC.

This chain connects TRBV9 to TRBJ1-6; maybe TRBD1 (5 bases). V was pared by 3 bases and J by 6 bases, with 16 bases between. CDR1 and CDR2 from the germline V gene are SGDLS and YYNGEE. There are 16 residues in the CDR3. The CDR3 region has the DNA TGTGCCAGCAGCGCCGCACAGGCAAGGAGTAATTCACCCCTCCACTTT. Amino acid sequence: CASSAAQARSNSPLHF.

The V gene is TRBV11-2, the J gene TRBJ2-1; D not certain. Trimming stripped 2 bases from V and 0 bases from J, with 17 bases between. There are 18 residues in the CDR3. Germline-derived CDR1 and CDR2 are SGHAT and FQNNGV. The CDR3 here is CASSLNVRSANSYNEQFF. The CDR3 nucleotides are TGTGCCAGCAGCTTAAACGTGCGGTCAGCAAACTCCTACAATGAGCAGTTCTTC.

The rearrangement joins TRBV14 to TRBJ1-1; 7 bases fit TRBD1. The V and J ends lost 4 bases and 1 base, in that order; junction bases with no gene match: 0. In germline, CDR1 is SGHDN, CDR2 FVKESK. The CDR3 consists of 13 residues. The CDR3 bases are TGTGCCAGCAGCCGACAGGGGAACACTGAAGCTTTCTTT. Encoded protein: CASSRQGNTEAFF.

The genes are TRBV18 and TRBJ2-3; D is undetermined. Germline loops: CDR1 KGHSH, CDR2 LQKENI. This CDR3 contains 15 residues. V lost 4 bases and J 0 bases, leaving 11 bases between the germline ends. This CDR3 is CASSQGRSSTDTQYF. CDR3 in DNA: TGTGCCAGCTCACAAGGACGGTCTAGCACAGATACGCAGTATTTT.

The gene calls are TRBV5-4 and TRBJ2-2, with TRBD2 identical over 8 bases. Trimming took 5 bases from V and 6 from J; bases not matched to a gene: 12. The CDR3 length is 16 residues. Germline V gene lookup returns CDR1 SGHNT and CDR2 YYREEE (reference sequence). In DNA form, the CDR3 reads TGTGCCAGCAGACACGGGGGGGCGCATATGGCCGGGGAGCTGTTTTTT. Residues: CASRHGGAHMAGELFF.

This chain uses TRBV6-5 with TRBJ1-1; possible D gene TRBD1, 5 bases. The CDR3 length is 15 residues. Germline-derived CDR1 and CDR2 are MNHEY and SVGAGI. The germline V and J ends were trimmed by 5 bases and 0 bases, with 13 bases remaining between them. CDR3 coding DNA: TGTGCCAGCAGTCCACTGCAGGGTATGAACACTGAAGCTTTCTTT. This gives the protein CASSPLQGMNTEAFF.

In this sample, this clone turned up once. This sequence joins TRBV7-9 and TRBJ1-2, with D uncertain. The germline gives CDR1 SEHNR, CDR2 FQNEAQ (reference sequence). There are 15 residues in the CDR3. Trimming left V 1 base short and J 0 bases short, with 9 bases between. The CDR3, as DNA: TGTGCCAGCAGCTTAGGGCAAAACGCTAACTATGGCTACACCTTC. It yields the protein CASSLGQNANYGYTF.

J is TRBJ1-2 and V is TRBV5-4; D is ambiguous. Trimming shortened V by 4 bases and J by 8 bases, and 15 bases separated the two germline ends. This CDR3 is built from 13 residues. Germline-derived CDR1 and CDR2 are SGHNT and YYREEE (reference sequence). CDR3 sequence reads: CASSEKGPGGYTF. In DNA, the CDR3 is TGTGCCAGCAGCGAGAAGGGCCCTGGAGGCTACACCTTC. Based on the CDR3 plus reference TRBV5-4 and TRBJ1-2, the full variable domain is ETGVTQSPTHLIKTRGQQVTLRCSSQSGHNTVSWYQQALGQGPQFIFQYYREEENGRGNFPPRFSGLQFPNYSSELNVNALELDDSALYLCASSEKGPGGYTFGSGTRLTVV.

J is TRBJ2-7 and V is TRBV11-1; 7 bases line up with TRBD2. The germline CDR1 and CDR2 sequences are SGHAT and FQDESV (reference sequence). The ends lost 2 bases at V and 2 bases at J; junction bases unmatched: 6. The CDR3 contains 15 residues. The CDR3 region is CASSLSGTTTYEQYF. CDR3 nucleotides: TGTGCCAGCAGCTTATCGGGGACTACAACCTACGAGCAGTACTTC.

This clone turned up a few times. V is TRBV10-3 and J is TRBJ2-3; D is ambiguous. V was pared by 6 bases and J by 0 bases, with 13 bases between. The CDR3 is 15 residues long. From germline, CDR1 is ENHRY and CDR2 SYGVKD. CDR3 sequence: CAISTSRSSTDTQYF. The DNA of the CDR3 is TGTGCCATCAGCACTTCCAGGTCTAGCACAGATACGCAGTATTTT.

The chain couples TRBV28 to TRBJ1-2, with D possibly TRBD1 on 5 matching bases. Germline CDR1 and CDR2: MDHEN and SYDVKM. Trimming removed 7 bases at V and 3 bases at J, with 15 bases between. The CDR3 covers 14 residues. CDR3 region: CASMAGAWDYGYTF. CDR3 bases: TGTGCCAGCATGGCCGGGGCCTGGGACTATGGCTACACCTTC.

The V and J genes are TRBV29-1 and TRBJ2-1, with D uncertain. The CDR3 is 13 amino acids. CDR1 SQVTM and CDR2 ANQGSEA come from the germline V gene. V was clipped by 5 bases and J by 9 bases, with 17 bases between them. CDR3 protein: CSVLRDLHPEQFF. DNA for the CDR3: TGCAGCGTTCTAAGGGATCTCCATCCTGAGCAGTTCTTC.

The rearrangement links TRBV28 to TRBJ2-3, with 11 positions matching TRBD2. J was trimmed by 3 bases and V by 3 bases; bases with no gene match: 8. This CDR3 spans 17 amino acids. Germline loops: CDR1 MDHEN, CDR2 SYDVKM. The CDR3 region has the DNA TGTGCCAGCAGTTTCCTAGCGGGGGGCTCTCCGACAGATACGCAGTATTTT. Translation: CASSFLAGGSPTDTQYF.

CDR3 loop: CATSRDHREVGELFF. The CDR3 DNA reads TGTGCCACCAGCAGAGATCACAGGGAGGTAGGGGAACTGTTTTTT. The chain carries TRBV15 and TRBJ1-4, with D possibly being TRBD1 (6 bases). The CDR3 has 15 amino acids. The germline V gene has CDR1 LNHNV and CDR2 YYDKDF (reference sequence). Deletions cut 0 bases from V and 12 bases from J, with 17 bases between.

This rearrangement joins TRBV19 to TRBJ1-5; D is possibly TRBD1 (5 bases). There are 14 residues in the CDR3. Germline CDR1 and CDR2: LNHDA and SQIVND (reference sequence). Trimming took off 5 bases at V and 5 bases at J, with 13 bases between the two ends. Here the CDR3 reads CASSRGEQDQPQHF. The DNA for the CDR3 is TGTGCCAGTAGTCGGGGGGAGCAAGATCAGCCCCAGCATTTT.

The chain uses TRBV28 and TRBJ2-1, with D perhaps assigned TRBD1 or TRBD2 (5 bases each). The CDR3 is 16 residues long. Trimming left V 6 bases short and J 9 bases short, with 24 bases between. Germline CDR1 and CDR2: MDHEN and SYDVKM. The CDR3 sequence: CASSRTRQSPAGEQFF. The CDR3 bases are TGTGCCAGCAGCCGCACCCGACAGTCGCCCGCGGGTGAGCAGTTCTTC. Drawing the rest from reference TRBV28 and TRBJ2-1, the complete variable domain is DVKVTQSSRYLVKRTGEKVFLECVQDMDHENMFWYRQDPGLGLRLIYFSYDVKMKEKGDIPEGYSVSREKKERFSLILESASTNQTSMYLCASSRTRQSPAGEQFFGPGTRLTVL.

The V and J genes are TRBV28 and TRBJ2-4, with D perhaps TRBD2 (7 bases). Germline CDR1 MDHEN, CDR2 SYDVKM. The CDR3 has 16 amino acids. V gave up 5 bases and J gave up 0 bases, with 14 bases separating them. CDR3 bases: TGTGCCAGCAGTCTCACGGGGGGCTTAGCCAAAAACATTCAGTACTTC. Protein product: CASSLTGGLAKNIQYF.

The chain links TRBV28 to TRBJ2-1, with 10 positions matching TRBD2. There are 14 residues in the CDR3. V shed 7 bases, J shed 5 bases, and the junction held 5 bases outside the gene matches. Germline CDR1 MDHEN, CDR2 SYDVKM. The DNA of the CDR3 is TGTGCCAGCACCACCGGGACTAGCGACAATGAGCAGTTCTTC. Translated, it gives CASTTGTSDNEQFF.

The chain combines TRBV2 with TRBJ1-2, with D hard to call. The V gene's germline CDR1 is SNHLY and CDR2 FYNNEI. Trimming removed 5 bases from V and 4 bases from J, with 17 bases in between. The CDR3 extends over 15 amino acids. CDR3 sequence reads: CASSNDKNVPYGYTF. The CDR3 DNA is TGTGCCAGCAGTAACGACAAAAACGTACCCTATGGCTACACCTTC.

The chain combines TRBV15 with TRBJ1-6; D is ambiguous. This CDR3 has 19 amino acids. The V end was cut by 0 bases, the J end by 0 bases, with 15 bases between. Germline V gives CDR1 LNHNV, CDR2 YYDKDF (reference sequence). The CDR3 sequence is CATSRDLTAPSSYNSPLHF. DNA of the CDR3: TGTGCCACCAGCAGAGATTTAACCGCCCCGAGCTCCTATAATTCACCCCTCCACTTT.

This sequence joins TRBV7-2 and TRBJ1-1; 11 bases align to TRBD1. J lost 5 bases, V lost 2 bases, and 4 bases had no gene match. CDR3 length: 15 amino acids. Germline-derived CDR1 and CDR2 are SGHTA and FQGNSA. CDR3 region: CASSLWTGGGTEAFF. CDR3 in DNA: TGTGCCAGCAGCTTATGGACAGGGGGCGGTACTGAAGCTTTCTTT.

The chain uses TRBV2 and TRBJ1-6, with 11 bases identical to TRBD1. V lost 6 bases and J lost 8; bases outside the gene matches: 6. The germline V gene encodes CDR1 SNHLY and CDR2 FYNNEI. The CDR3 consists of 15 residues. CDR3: CASSEGQGGYSPLHF. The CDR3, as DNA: TGTGCCAGCAGCGAGGGACAGGGGGGGTATTCACCCCTCCACTTT.